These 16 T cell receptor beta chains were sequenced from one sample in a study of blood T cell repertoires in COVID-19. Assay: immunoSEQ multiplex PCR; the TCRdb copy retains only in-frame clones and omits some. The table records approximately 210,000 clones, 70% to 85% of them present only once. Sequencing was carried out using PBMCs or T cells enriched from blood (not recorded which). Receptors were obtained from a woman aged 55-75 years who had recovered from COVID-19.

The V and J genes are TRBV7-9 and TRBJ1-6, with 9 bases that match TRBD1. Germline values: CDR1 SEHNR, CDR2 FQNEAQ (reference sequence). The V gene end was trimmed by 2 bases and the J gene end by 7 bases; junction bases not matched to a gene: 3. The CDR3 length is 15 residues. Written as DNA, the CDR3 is TGTGCCAGCAGCTTAACAGGGGGCAACAATTCACCCCTCCACTTT. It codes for CASSLTGGNNSPLHF.

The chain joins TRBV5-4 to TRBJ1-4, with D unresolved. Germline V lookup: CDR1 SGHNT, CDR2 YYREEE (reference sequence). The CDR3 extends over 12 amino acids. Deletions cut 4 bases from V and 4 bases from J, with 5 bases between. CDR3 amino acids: CASSQNNEKLFF. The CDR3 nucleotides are TGTGCCAGCAGCCAAAATAATGAAAAACTGTTTTTT.

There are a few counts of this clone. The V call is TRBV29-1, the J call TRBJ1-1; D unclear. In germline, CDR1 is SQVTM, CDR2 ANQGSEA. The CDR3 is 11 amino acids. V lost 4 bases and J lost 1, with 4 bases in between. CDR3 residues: CSVVKNTEAFF. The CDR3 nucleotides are TGCAGCGTTGTCAAGAACACTGAAGCTTTCTTT. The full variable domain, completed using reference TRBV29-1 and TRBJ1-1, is SAVISQKPSRDICQRGTSLTIQCQVDSQVTMMFWYRQQPGQSLTLIATANQGSEATYESGFVIDKFPISRPNLTFSTLTVSNMSPEDSSIYLCSVVKNTEAFFGQGTRLTVV.

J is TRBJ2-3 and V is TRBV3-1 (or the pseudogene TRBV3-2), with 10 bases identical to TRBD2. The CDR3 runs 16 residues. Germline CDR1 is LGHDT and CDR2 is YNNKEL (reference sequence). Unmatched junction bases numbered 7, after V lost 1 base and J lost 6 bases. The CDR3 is CASSQVSGRARDTQYF. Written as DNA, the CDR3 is TGTGCCAGCAGCCAAGTGAGCGGGAGGGCTAGGGATACGCAGTATTTT.

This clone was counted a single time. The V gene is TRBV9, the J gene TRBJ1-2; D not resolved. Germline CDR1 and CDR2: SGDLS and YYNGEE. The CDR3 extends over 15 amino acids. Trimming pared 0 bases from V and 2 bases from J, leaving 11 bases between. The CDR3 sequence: CASSVEGAINYGYTF. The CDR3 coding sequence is TGTGCCAGCAGCGTAGAGGGAGCGATAAACTATGGCTACACCTTC.

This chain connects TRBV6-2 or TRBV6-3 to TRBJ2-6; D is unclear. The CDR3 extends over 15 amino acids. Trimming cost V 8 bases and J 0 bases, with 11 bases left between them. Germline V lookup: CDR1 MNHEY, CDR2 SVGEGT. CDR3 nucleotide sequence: TGTGCCAGCGGCCCGGGCCTCTCTGGGGCCAACGTCCTGACTTTC. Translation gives CASGPGLSGANVLTF.

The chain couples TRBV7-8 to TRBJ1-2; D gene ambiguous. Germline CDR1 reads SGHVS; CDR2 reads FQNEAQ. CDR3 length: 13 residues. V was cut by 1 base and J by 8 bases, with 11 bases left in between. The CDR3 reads CASSLDDWVGYTF. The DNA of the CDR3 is TGTGCCAGCAGCTTAGACGACTGGGTCGGCTACACCTTC.

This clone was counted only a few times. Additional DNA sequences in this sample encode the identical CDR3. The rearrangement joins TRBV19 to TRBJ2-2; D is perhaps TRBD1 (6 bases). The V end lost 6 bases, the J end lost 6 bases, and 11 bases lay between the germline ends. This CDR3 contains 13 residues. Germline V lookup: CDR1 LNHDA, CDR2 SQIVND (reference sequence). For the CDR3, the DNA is TGTGCCAGTAGCCCAGCAGGGGCCGGGGAGCTGTTTTTT. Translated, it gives CASSPAGAGELFF.

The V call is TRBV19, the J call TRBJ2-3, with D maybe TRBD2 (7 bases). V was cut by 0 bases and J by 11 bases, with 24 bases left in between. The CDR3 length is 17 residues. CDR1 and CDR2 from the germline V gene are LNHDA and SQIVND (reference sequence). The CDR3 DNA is TGTGCCAGTAGTATAGATCAGCGGGACACACTCCGGAGGGTGCAGTATTTT. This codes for CASSIDQRDTLRRVQYF.

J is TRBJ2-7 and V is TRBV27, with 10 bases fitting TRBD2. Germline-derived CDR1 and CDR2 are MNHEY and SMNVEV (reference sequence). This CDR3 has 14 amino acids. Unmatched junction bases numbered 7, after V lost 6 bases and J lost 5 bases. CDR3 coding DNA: TGTGCCAGCAGGCCCCTAGCGGGAGCTCACGAGCAGTACTTC. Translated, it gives CASRPLAGAHEQYF.

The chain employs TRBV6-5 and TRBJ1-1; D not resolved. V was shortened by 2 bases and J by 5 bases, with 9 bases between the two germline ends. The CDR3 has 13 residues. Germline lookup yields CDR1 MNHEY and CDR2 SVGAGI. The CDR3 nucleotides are TGTGCCAGCAGTTACGGGAGGACGACTGAAGCTTTCTTT. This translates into CASSYGRTTEAFF.

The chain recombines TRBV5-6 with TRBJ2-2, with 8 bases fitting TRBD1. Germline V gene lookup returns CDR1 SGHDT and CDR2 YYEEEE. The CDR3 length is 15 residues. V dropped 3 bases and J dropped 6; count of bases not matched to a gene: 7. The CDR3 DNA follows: TGTGCCAGCAGCTGGGGGACAGGAGGTCCCGGGGAGCTGTTTTTT. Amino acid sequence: CASSWGTGGPGELFF.

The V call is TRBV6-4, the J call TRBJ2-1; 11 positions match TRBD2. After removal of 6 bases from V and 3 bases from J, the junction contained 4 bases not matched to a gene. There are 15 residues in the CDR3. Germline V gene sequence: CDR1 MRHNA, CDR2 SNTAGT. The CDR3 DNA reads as TGTGCCAGCAGCGGGGGGACTAGCGGCTACAATGAGCAGTTCTTC. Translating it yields CASSGGTSGYNEQFF.

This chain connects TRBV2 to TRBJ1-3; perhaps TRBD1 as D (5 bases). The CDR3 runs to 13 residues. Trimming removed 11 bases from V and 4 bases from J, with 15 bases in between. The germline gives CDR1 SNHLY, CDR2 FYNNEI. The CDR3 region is CASTGTGGNTIYF. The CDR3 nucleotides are TGTGCCTCAACCGGGACTGGAGGAAACACCATATATTTT.

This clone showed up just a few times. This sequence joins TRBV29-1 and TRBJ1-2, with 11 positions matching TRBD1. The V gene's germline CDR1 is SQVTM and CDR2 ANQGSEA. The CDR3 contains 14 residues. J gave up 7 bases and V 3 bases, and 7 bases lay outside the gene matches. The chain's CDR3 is CSVDSRGTGGGYTF. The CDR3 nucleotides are TGCAGCGTTGACTCGAGAGGGACAGGGGGTGGCTACACCTTC.

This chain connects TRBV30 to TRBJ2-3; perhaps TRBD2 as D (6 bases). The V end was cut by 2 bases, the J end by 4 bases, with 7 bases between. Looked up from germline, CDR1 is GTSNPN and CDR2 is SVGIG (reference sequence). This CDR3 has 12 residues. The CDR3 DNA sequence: TGTGCCTGGAGTTCGGGGGCAGATACGCAGTATTTT. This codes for CAWSSGADTQYF.